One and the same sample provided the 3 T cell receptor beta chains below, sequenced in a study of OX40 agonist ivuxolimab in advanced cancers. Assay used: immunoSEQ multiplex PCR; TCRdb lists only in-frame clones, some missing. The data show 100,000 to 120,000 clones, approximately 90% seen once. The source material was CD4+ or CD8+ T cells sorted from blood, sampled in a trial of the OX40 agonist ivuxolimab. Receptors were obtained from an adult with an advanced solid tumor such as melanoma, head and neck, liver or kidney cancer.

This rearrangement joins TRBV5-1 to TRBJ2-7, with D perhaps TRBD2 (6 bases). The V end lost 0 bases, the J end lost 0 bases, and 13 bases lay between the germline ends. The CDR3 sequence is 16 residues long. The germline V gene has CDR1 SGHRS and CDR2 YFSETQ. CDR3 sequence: CASSLANSGSSYEQYF. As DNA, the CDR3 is TGCGCCAGCAGCTTGGCCAATAGCGGTAGCTCCTACGAGCAGTACTTC.

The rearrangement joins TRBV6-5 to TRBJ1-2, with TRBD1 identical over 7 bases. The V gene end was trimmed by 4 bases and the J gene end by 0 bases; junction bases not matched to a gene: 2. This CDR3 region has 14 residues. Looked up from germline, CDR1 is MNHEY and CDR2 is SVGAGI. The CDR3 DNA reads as TGTGCCAGCAGTTTGGGACAGACTAACTATGGCTACACCTTC. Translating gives CASSLGQTNYGYTF.

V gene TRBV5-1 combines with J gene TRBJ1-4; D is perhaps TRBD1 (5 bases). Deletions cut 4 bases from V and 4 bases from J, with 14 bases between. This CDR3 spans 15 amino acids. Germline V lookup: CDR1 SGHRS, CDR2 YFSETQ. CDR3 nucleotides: TGCGCCAGCAGCGCCTCGGGACGTAGTAATGAAAAACTGTTTTTT. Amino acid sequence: CASSASGRSNEKLFF.